This T cell receptor (beta chain) was recorded in a study of blood T cell repertoires in COVID-19. Study information: Samples representing acute and convalescent COVID-19 were sourced from the United States, Italy and Spain. T cells, B-cell-depleted T cells, or PBMCs supplied cDNA or gDNA.

Per the study methods: Estimation of nucleated cell counts relied on the amplification of reference gene primers. The repertoire was sequenced with immunoSEQ multiplex PCR; TCRdb's copy has only in-frame clones and lacks some. The DNA gave D and trimming, while V, J and clone size come from that table. Here the sample spans tens of thousands of clones, less than 90% being singletons. There are 15 residues in the CDR3. Germline CDR1 and CDR2: SGHDT and YYEEEE. J was trimmed by 4 bases and V by 5 bases; bases with no gene match: 12. The table lists this clone with a count of one. The origin of this receptor is a man in his 60s with acute or convalescent COVID-19. Sequencing was performed on peripheral blood. The chain carries TRBV5-6 and TRBJ2-7; 7 nucleotides align to TRBD2. CDR3 protein: CASSSSRGTIYEQYF. The CDR3 DNA reads TGTGCCAGCAGTTCATCCCGGGGGACTATTTACGAGCAGTACTTC. The full variable domain, in which reference TRBV5-6 and TRBJ2-7 provide the parts outside the CDR3, is DAGVTQSPTHLIKTRGQQVTLRCSPKSGHDTVSWYQQALGQGPQFIFQYYEEEERQRGNFPDRFSGHQFPNYSSELNVNALLLGDSALYLCASSSSRGTIYEQYFGPGTRLTVT.